This TCR beta chain was profiled in a study of shared clonotypes between healthy human individuals. V lost 3 bases, J lost 2 bases, and 18 bases lay in between. The CDR3 extends over 16 amino acids. Germline values: CDR1 SGDLS, CDR2 YYNGEE. It was CD45RO-negative cells, positively selected for CCR7, that made up naive CD8 cells, with terminally differentiated effector memory CD45RA+ cells excluded. Some clones are missing from TCRdb's copy, which holds only in-frame ones; the method was immunoSEQ multiplex PCR. The table shows hundreds of thousands of clones, with approximately 95% occurring only once. This clone was seen just once.

The source is a woman aged 30 to 39 in good health. The sample comprised naive CD8+ T cells sorted from blood. The chain links TRBV9 to TRBJ2-7; D uncertain. The CDR3 nucleotides read TGTGCCAGCAGCGAAGGGTCCTCTTTAGGTCCCTACGAGCAGTACTTC. Translated, it gives CASSEGSSLGPYEQYF. Supplemented by reference TRBV9 and TRBJ2-7, the full variable domain reads DSGVTQTPKHLITATGQRVTLRCSPRSGDLSVYWYQQSLDQGLQFLIQYYNGEERAKGNILERFSAQQFPDLHSELNLSSLELGDSALYFCASSEGSSLGPYEQYFGPGTRLTVT.